The 9 T cell receptor beta chains presented below share a single source sample, sequenced in a study of T-cell reconstitution after alpha-beta-depleted transplantation in children. TCRbeta library preparation incorporated unique molecular identifiers. TCRdb re-derived calls from the PCR reads in MiXCR, one entry per CDR3 protein. The sample contains 780,000 or so distinct CDR3 sequences, roughly 15% of which appear only once. Here the sequenced sample was PBMCs, mostly from graft donor cells, taken 360 days after TCRalphabeta/CD19-depleted stem cell transplant. The receptor source for this set is a male patient younger than 18 who had a stem cell transplant for acute lymphoblastic leukemia, so the T cells may come from the graft donor.

The table lists this clonotype with a few counts. The J gene is TRBJ2-7, the V gene TRBV5-1; a weak D match, TRBD2 (6 bases). Germline values: CDR1 SGHRS, CDR2 YFSETQ. The CDR3 has 16 residues. V shed 1 base and J shed 3 bases, with 17 bases lying between them. This CDR3 is CASSLSAGYLSYEQYF. The CDR3 DNA reads as TGCGCCAGCAGCTTGTCCGCGGGATACCTCAGCTACGAGCAGTACTTC. The full variable domain, its missing parts supplied by reference TRBV5-1 and TRBJ2-7, is KAGVTQTPRYLIKTRGQQVTLSCSPISGHRSVSWYQQTPGQGLQFLFEYFSETQRNKGNFPGRFSGRQFSNSRSEMNVSTLELGDSALYLCASSLSAGYLSYEQYFGPGTRLTVT.

This clonotype was detected only a few times. The chain carries TRBV25-1 and TRBJ2-6, with D possibly being TRBD2 (5 bases). This CDR3 is built from 20 residues. CDR1 and CDR2 from the germline V gene are MGHDK and SYGVNS. V was pared by 2 bases and J by 1 base, with 21 bases between. CDR3 DNA sequence: TGTGCCAGCAGTGAACCCCTGGGGAGTGCGAGGGCTTCTGGGGCCAACGTCCTGACTTTC. Translation: CASSEPLGSARASGANVLTF.

V gene TRBV29-1 combines with J gene TRBJ1-1; 10 bases are shared with TRBD1. Germline V gene data show CDR1 as SQVTM and CDR2 as ANQGSEA. This CDR3 has 17 amino acids. J lost 1 base, V lost 1 base, and 9 bases had no gene match. DNA of the CDR3: TGCAGCGTTGAAGGGCTCCGGGACAGGGGACCGAACACTGAAGCTTTCTTT. Translated, it gives CSVEGLRDRGPNTEAFF.

This clonotype was found a few times. This chain links TRBV6-2 or TRBV6-3 with TRBJ2-1, with D tentatively TRBD2 (6 bases). Germline-derived CDR1 and CDR2 are MNHEY and SVGEGT. The V end was cut by 5 bases, the J end by 7 bases, with 21 bases between. This CDR3 spans 16 amino acids. The CDR3 protein is CASSILDGAGKNEQFF. CDR3 nucleotide sequence: TGTGCCAGCAGTATCCTTGACGGCGCGGGAAAGAATGAGCAGTTCTTC.

This clonotype was observed at least ten times. V usage is TRBV12-3 or TRBV12-4 and J usage is TRBJ2-7; 8 bases align to TRBD2. With V trimmed by 6 bases and J by 2 bases, 6 bases remained unmatched. The CDR3 has 14 residues. The CDR3 here is CASRGTSGPYEQYF. CDR3 DNA sequence: TGTGCCAGCAGGGGTACTAGCGGACCCTACGAGCAGTACTTC.

This clonotype was counted between two and nine times. The chain joins TRBV3-1 to TRBJ2-5; 7 bases line up with TRBD2. The trim removed 2 bases at V and 2 bases at J, leaving 5 bases unmatched. Germline-derived CDR1 and CDR2 are LGHDT and YNNKEL (reference sequence). CDR3 size: 15 residues. The CDR3 DNA sequence: TGTGCCAGCAGCCAACTGCCTAGCGGTCAAGAGACCCAGTACTTC. Translating gives CASSQLPSGQETQYF.

This clonotype was seen ten or more times. The chain carries TRBV5-6 and TRBJ1-2, with TRBD1 identical over 8 bases. This CDR3 contains 13 residues. The V segment lost 3 bases and the J segment 2 bases; nucleotides outside the gene matches: 0. Germline V gives CDR1 SGHDT, CDR2 YYEEEE. CDR3 in DNA: TGTGCCAGCAGCTGGGACAGGAACTATGGCTACACCTTC. This gives the protein CASSWDRNYGYTF.

The sample holds many counts of this clonotype. V is TRBV2 and J is TRBJ2-7; 9 bases line up with TRBD2. J lost 0 bases, V lost 7 bases, and 10 bases had no gene match. Germline V CDR1 and CDR2: SNHLY, FYNNEI. There are 16 residues in the CDR3. For the CDR3, the DNA is TGTGCCAGCATCTGGACTAGCGCCACGAGCTCCTACGAGCAGTACTTC. Translating gives CASIWTSATSSYEQYF.

The gene calls are TRBV24-1 and TRBJ2-6, with 7 bases matching TRBD2. In germline, CDR1 is KGHDR, CDR2 SFDVKD. The CDR3 has 16 amino acids. With V trimmed by 5 bases and J by 2 bases, 5 bases remained unmatched. The CDR3 DNA reads TGTGCCACCAGTGGGCCCCGGGGGGCTGGGGCCAACGTCCTGACTTTC. It translates to CATSGPRGAGANVLTF.